One sample yielded the 21 T cell receptor beta chains listed below, sequenced in a study of cytomegalovirus exposure and HLA in healthy donors. This PCR relied on a set of 60 Vbeta primers and 13 Jbeta primers. TCRdb's copy holds only in-frame clones and misses some; the assay was immunoSEQ multiplex PCR. The sample consists of about 160,000 clones, about 60% of them appearing once. Material for sequencing was PBMCs. Source of these receptors: a woman in her fifties or sixties in good health and CMV-seropositive.

This clone has more than one count but fewer than ten. V usage is TRBV5-1 and J usage is TRBJ1-1; 7 bases align to TRBD1. With 0 bases clipped from V and 6 bases from J, the junction kept 5 bases outside the gene matches. Germline assignment: CDR1 SGHRS and CDR2 YFSETQ. CDR3 length: 14 residues. The CDR3 DNA sequence: TGCGCCAGCAGCTTGGGGACAGGAGCGGCTGAAGCTTTCTTT. Encoded protein: CASSLGTGAAEAFF.

CDR3 residues: CASSLEGTIAYEQYF. CDR3 coding DNA: TGCGCCAGCAGCTTGGAAGGGACTATTGCCTACGAGCAGTACTTC. The genes are TRBV5-1 and TRBJ2-7, with TRBD2 identical over 7 bases. Germline CDR1 is SGHRS and CDR2 is YFSETQ. This CDR3 contains 15 residues. V gave up 0 bases and J gave up 2 bases; unmatched junction bases: 5. Filled out from reference TRBV5-1 and TRBJ2-7, the complete variable domain reads KAGVTQTPRYLIKTRGQQVTLSCSPISGHRSVSWYQQTPGQGLQFLFEYFSETQRNKGNFPGRFSGRQFSNSRSEMNVSTLELGDSALYLCASSLEGTIAYEQYFGPGTRLTVT.

This chain joins TRBV28 and TRBJ2-7; TRBD2 aligns across 11 bases. This CDR3 has 16 residues. The germline gives CDR1 MDHEN, CDR2 SYDVKM. V lost 6 bases and J lost 1; bases outside the gene matches: 8. The CDR3 here is CASSSLGTSGSYEQYF. In DNA, the CDR3 is TGTGCCAGCAGCTCCCTCGGGACTAGCGGTTCCTACGAGCAGTACTTC. Variable domain in full (rest from reference TRBV28 and TRBJ2-7): DVKVTQSSRYLVKRTGEKVFLECVQDMDHENMFWYRQDPGLGLRLIYFSYDVKMKEKGDIPEGYSVSREKKERFSLILESASTNQTSMYLCASSSLGTSGSYEQYFGPGTRLTVT.

This chain joins TRBV7-8 and TRBJ2-1; D is ambiguous. There are 15 residues in the CDR3. V lost 5 bases and J 1 base, leaving 12 bases between the germline ends. Germline assignment: CDR1 SGHVS and CDR2 FQNEAQ. The CDR3 loop is CASSLRGQSYNEQFF. CDR3 DNA: TGTGCCAGCAGCCTTCGTGGGCAGTCCTACAATGAGCAGTTCTTC. Complete variable domain (other parts from reference TRBV7-8 and TRBJ2-1): GAGVSQSPRYKVAKRGQDVALRCDPISGHVSLFWYQQALGQGPEFLTYFQNEAQLDKSGLPSDRFFAERPEGSVSTLKIQRTQQEDSAVYLCASSLRGQSYNEQFFGPGTRLTVL.

This chain uses TRBV29-1 with TRBJ1-1; the match to TRBD1 covers 9 bases. V gave up 6 bases and J gave up 1 base; unmatched junction bases: 6. This CDR3 spans 14 amino acids. Germline V lookup: CDR1 SQVTM, CDR2 ANQGSEA. CDR3 in amino acids: CSVDRGMANTEAFF. In DNA, the CDR3 is TGCAGCGTCGACAGGGGGATGGCGAACACTGAAGCTTTCTTT.

This chain connects TRBV7-2 to TRBJ2-5; TRBD1 matches 7 bases. Germline values: CDR1 SGHTA, CDR2 FQGNSA. J lost 0 bases, V lost 4 bases, and 5 bases had no gene match. The CDR3 loop spans 15 amino acids. CDR3 region: CASSSWDRYQETQYF. The CDR3 nucleotides read TGTGCCAGCAGCTCTTGGGACAGATACCAAGAGACCCAGTACTTC.

The chain recombines TRBV19 with TRBJ2-5, with 8 bases fitting TRBD2. CDR1 LNHDA and CDR2 SQIVND come from the germline V gene (reference sequence). Losses at the gene ends were 2 bases for V and 11 bases for J; bases not matched to a gene: 13. This CDR3 region has 15 residues. CDR3 residues: CASSISGAGLGEQYF. CDR3 bases: TGTGCCAGTAGTATAAGCGGTGCGGGACTAGGGGAGCAGTACTTC.

The chain uses TRBV5-6 and TRBJ2-5; 7 bases are a match to TRBD2. The better agreement between TRBJ2-7 and the DNA end casts doubt on the J call. Germline loops: CDR1 SGHDT, CDR2 YYEEEE. The CDR3 runs to 14 residues. The CDR3 sequence: CASSPGTNAYEQYF. The CDR3 nucleotides read TGTGCCAGCAGCCCCGGGACTAACGCCTACGAGCAGTACTTC.

The rearrangement uses TRBV28 and TRBJ2-7; TRBD2 might be the D (6 bases). V was shortened by 6 bases and J by 2 bases, with 11 bases between the two germline ends. Germline V gene sequence: CDR1 MDHEN, CDR2 SYDVKM. The CDR3 runs 13 residues. CDR3 residues: CASSGGRAYEQYF. The DNA for the CDR3 is TGTGCCAGCAGCGGGGGTAGGGCCTACGAGCAGTACTTC.

This clone was counted only a few times. This sequence joins TRBV28 and TRBJ1-3; 7 nucleotides line up with TRBD1. The ends lost 6 bases at V and 3 bases at J; junction bases unmatched: 11. This CDR3 has 16 residues. Germline CDR1 MDHEN, CDR2 SYDVKM. CDR3 region: CASRLQGLYSGNTIYF. The CDR3 coding sequence is TGTGCCAGCAGGTTACAGGGGCTCTATAGTGGAAACACCATATATTTT.

The chain is built from TRBV5-4 and TRBJ2-5; 8 bases line up with TRBD1. V gave up 4 bases and J gave up 5 bases; unmatched junction bases: 10. The CDR3 contains 15 residues. CDR1 and CDR2 (germline): SGHNT, YYREEE (reference sequence). In DNA form, the CDR3 reads TGTGCCAGCAGCCCGGGACAGGTCCCTGGGGAGACCCAGTACTTC. Translated, it gives CASSPGQVPGETQYF.

This clone was seen just once. The chain links TRBV28 to TRBJ2-5, with 11 bases identical to TRBD2. In germline, CDR1 is MDHEN, CDR2 SYDVKM. V lost 6 bases, J lost 4 bases, and 7 bases stayed unmatched. CDR3 length: 15 residues. The CDR3 spells CASRPTSGRRETQYF. For the CDR3, the DNA is TGTGCCAGCAGGCCTACTAGCGGGAGACGAGAGACCCAGTACTTC. Full variable domain (missing parts from reference TRBV28 and TRBJ2-5): DVKVTQSSRYLVKRTGEKVFLECVQDMDHENMFWYRQDPGLGLRLIYFSYDVKMKEKGDIPEGYSVSREKKERFSLILESASTNQTSMYLCASRPTSGRRETQYFGPGTRLLVL.

The V gene is TRBV5-1, the J gene TRBJ2-5; TRBD2 agrees at 9 bases. This CDR3 has 16 amino acids. The germline CDR1 and CDR2 sequences are SGHRS and YFSETQ. V was clipped by 1 base and J by 0 bases; unmatched bases: 4. The CDR3 coding sequence is TGCGCCAGCAGCTTGTTTCTAGCGGGGAACCAAGAGACCCAGTACTTC. This translates into CASSLFLAGNQETQYF. The full variable domain, with the rest looked up from reference TRBV5-1 and TRBJ2-5, is KAGVTQTPRYLIKTRGQQVTLSCSPISGHRSVSWYQQTPGQGLQFLFEYFSETQRNKGNFPGRFSGRQFSNSRSEMNVSTLELGDSALYLCASSLFLAGNQETQYFGPGTRLLVL.

This chain connects TRBV28 to TRBJ2-7; TRBD2 is a possible D gene (5 bases). CDR1 is MDHEN, CDR2 SYDVKM, per germline. The CDR3 spans 14 residues. V was clipped by 3 bases and J by 5 bases, with 14 bases between them. CDR3 DNA: TGTGCCAGCAGTTTTGTTGAGGGAATCCACGAGCAGTACTTC. It encodes CASSFVEGIHEQYF. Full variable domain (outside the CDR3, taken from reference TRBV28 and TRBJ2-7): DVKVTQSSRYLVKRTGEKVFLECVQDMDHENMFWYRQDPGLGLRLIYFSYDVKMKEKGDIPEGYSVSREKKERFSLILESASTNQTSMYLCASSFVEGIHEQYFGPGTRLTVT.

For the CDR3, the DNA is TGTGCCAGCTCCCCAGGGGGCCCTTCACCCCTCCACTTT. It is translated as CASSPGGPSPLHF. The chain couples TRBV2 to TRBJ1-6, with 8 positions matching TRBD1. With 8 bases clipped from V and 9 bases from J, the junction kept 6 bases outside the gene matches. Germline CDR1 and CDR2: SNHLY and FYNNEI. This CDR3 is built from 13 residues. The full variable domain, rest sourced from reference TRBV2 and TRBJ1-6, is EPEVTQTPSHQVTQMGQEVILRCVPISNHLYFYWYRQILGQKVEFLVSFYNNEISEKSEIFDDQFSVERPDGSNFTLKIRSTKLEDSAMYFCASSPGGPSPLHFGNGTRLTVT.

CDR3 DNA sequence: TGTGCCAGCAGCAATCCCTCTGGAAACACCATATATTTT. Its protein is CASSNPSGNTIYF. J is TRBJ1-3 and V is TRBV6-5; D gene uncertain. Trimming removed 6 bases at V and 0 bases at J, with 6 bases between. This CDR3 is 13 amino acids long. CDR1 and CDR2 (germline): MNHEY, SVGAGI.

The CDR3 sequence: CAISEGRTPNEQFF. The CDR3 DNA follows: TGTGCCATCAGTGAGGGGAGGACCCCCAATGAGCAGTTCTTC. The rearrangement uses TRBV10-3 and TRBJ2-1, with a weak D call TRBD2 (6 bases). Germline V gene lookup returns CDR1 ENHRY and CDR2 SYGVKD. CDR3 length: 14 residues. The V end lost 2 bases, the J end lost 6 bases, and 11 bases lay between the germline ends.

This clone was detected a few times. This chain connects TRBV29-1 to TRBJ2-2, with 7 positions matching TRBD1. The CDR3 length is 12 residues. Germline V gene sequence: CDR1 SQVTM, CDR2 ANQGSEA. The CDR3 nucleotides read TGCTCCGGGACAGTAAACGCCGGGGAGCTGTTTTTT. Translated: CSGTVNAGELFF.

The chain has TRBV9 and TRBJ2-1; the D gene is possibly TRBD2 (6 bases). This CDR3 spans 16 amino acids. V lost 0 bases and J 4 bases, leaving 14 bases between the germline ends. Germline values: CDR1 SGDLS, CDR2 YYNGEE. The CDR3 bases are TGTGCCAGCAGCGTAGGGGGCGGGGCCGGATACAATGAGCAGTTCTTC. This encodes CASSVGGGAGYNEQFF.

The chain links TRBV18 to TRBJ2-7, with 7 bases fitting TRBD2. This CDR3 is built from 15 residues. Germline V gene sequence: CDR1 KGHSH, CDR2 LQKENI. Losses at the gene ends were 3 bases for V and 4 bases for J; bases not matched to a gene: 9. The CDR3 DNA reads TGTGCCAGCTCACCGCCAAGCGGGACTATATACGAGCAGTACTTC. Translated, it gives CASSPPSGTIYEQYF.

The genes are TRBV5-3 and TRBJ2-7; 15 bases are shared with TRBD2. Being an ORF, TRBV5-3 has a function that is uncertain. The ends lost 2 bases at V and 7 bases at J; junction bases unmatched: 10. The CDR3 consists of 17 residues. The CDR3 region has the DNA TGTGCCAGAAGCTTTCAACGGACTAGCGGGAGGGTTTGGGAGCAGTACTTC. This encodes CARSFQRTSGRVWEQYF.